This T cell receptor beta chain was sequenced during a study of T cell changes during pregnancy in multiple sclerosis. Only in-frame clones appear in the TCRdb table, and some are missing; sequencing was by immunoSEQ multiplex PCR. The table lists some 70,000 clones, roughly 94% of them singletons. V gave up 2 bases and J gave up 4 bases, with 17 bases separating them. Germline V gives CDR1 MGHRA, CDR2 YSYEKL. There are 17 residues in the CDR3. The material sequenced was peripheral blood, taken in the second trimester of pregnancy. The V call is TRBV4-1, the J call TRBJ2-2; TRBD2 is a possible D gene (7 bases). The sequence came from a female donor in good health, enrolled as a control in a pregnancy study. CDR3 sequence reads: CASSQNVAGAGTGELFF. CDR3 DNA: TGCGCCAGCAGCCAAAATGTCGCGGGGGCTGGCACCGGGGAGCTGTTTTTT.